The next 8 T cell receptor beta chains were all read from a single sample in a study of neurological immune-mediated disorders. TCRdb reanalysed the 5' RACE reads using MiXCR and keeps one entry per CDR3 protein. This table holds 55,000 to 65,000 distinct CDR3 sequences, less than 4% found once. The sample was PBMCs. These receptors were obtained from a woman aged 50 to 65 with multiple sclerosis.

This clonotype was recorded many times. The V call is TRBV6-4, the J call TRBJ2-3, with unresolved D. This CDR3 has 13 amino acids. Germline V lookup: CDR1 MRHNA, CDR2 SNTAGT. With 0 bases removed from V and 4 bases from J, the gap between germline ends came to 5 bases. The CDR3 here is CASSDSFADTQYF. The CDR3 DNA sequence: TGTGCCAGCAGTGACTCTTTTGCAGATACGCAGTATTTT.

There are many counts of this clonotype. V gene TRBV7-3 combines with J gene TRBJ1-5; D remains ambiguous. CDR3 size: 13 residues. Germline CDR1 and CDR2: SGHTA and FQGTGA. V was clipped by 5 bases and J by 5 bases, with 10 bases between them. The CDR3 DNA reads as TGTGCCAGCAGCCTTCAAATTGATCAGCCCCAGCATTTT. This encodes CASSLQIDQPQHF.

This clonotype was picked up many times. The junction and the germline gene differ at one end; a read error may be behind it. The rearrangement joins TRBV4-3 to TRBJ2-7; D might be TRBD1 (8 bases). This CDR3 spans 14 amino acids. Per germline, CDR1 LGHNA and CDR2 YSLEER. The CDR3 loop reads CASSQVTGDYEQYF. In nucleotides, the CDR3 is TGCGCCAGCAGCCAAGTGACAGGGGACTACGAACAGTACTTC.

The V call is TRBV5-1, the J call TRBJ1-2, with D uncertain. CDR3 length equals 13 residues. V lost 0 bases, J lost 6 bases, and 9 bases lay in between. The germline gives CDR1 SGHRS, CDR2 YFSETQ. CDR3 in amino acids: CASSLESVNGYTF. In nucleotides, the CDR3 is TGCGCCAGCAGCTTGGAGAGTGTGAATGGCTACACCTTC.

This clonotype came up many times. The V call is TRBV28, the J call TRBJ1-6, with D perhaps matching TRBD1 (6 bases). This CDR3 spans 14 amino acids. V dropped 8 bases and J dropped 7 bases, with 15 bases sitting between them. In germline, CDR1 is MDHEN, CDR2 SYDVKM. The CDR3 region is CASQTTGLNSPLHF. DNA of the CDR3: TGTGCCAGCCAGACTACAGGGCTGAATTCACCCCTCCACTTT.

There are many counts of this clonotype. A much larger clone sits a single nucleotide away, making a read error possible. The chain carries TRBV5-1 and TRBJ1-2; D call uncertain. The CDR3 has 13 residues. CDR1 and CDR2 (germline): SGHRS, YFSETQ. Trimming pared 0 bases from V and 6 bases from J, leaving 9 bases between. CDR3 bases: TGCGCCAGCAGCTTGGAACGTGGGAATGGCTACACCTTC. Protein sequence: CASSLERGNGYTF.

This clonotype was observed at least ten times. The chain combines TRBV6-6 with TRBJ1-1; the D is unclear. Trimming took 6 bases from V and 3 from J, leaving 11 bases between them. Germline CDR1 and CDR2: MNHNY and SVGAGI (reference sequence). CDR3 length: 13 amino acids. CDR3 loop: CASRTRQDTEAFF. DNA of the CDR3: TGTGCCAGCAGGACCCGGCAAGACACTGAAGCTTTCTTT.

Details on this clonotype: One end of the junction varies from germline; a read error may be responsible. Here the CDR3 DNA reads TGTGCCACCAACGACAGAAGCAATCAGCCCCAGAATTTT. This encodes CATNDRSNQPQNF. J is TRBJ1-5 and V is TRBV24-1, with a possible D match to TRBD1 (5 bases). CDR1 is KGHDR, CDR2 SFDVKD, per germline. CDR3 size: 13 residues.